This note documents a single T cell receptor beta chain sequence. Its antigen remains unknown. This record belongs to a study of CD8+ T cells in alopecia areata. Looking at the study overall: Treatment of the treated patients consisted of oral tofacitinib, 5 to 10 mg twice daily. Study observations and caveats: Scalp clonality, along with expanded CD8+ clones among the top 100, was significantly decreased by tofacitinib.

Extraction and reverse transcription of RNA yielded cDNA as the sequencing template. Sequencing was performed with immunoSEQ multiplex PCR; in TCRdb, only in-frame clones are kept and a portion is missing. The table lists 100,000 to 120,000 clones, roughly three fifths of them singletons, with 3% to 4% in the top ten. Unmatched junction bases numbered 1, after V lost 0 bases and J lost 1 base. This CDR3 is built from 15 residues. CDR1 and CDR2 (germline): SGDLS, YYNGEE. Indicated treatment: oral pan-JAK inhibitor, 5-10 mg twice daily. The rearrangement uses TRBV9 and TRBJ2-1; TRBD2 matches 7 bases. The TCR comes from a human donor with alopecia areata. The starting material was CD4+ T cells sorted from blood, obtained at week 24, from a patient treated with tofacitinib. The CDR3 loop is CASSVGRGSYNEQFF. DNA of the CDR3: TGTGCCAGCAGCGTAGGGCGGGGGTCCTACAATGAGCAGTTCTTC.